Here is one TCR beta chain with its context. This sample was taken from a study of blood T cell repertoires in COVID-19. Study-level information: Donors in the United States, Italy and Spain gave samples during acute or convalescent COVID-19. PBMCs, B-cell-depleted T cells, or T cells provided the cDNA or gDNA that made up the material.

This CDR3 contains 15 residues. After removal of 2 bases from V and 6 bases from J, the junction contained 8 bases not matched to a gene. Germline V gene data show CDR1 as SGHRS and CDR2 as YFSETQ. Original processing notes: Counts of nucleated cells, estimated from reference gene primer amplification, were obtained. Sequencing was performed with immunoSEQ multiplex PCR; in TCRdb, only in-frame clones are kept and a portion is missing. D and trimming come from the DNA, and the V and J calls and clone size come from that table. The table includes about 46,000 clones, 80% to 90% detected once. Patients in Seattle were enrolled during active infection, then followed longitudinally.

The TCR originated in an elderly woman with COVID-19, enrolled during active disease. Sequenced input: peripheral blood. The chain recombines TRBV5-1 with TRBJ1-2; TRBD1 aligns across 9 bases. The CDR3 reads CASSLRPGQGNGYTF. In nucleotides, the CDR3 is TGCGCCAGCAGCTTACGCCCGGGACAGGGAAATGGCTACACCTTC.